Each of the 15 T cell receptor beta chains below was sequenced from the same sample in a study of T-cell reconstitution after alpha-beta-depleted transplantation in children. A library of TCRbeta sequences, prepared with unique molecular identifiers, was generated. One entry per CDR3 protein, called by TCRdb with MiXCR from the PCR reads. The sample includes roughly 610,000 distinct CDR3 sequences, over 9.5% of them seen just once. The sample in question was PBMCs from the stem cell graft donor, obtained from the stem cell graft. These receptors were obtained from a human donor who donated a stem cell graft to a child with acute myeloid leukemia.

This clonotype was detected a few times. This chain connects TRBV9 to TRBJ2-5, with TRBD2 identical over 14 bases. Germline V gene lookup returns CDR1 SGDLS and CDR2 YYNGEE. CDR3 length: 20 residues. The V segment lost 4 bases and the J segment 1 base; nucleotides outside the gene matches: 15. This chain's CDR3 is CASSLPSSTSGRALQETQYF. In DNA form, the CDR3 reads TGTGCCAGCAGCCTCCCCTCCTCGACTAGCGGGAGGGCCCTCCAAGAGACCCAGTACTTC.

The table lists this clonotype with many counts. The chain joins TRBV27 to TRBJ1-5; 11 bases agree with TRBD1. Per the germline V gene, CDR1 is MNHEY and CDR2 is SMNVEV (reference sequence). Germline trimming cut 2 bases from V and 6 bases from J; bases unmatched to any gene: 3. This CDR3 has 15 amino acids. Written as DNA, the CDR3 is TGTGCCAGCAGTTTAGGGACAGGGGGAAGTCAGCCCCAGCATTTT. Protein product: CASSLGTGGSQPQHF.

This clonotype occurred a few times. The CDR3 coding sequence is TGCAGTGCTAGAGTTTGGGGGGCCAGAACTAATGAAAAACTGTTTTTT. As protein: CSARVWGARTNEKLFF. The rearrangement links TRBV20-1 to TRBJ1-4; possible D gene TRBD1, 6 bases. Trimming stripped 1 base from V and 1 base from J, with 13 bases between. Germline V CDR1 and CDR2: DFQATT, SNEGSKA (reference sequence). There are 16 residues in the CDR3.

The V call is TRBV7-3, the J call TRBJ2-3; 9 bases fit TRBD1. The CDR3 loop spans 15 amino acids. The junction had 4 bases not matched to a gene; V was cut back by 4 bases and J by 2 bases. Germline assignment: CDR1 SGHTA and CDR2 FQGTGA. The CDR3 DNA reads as TGTGCCAGCAGCTCCGGACAGGGGTACACAGATACGCAGTATTTT. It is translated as CASSSGQGYTDTQYF.

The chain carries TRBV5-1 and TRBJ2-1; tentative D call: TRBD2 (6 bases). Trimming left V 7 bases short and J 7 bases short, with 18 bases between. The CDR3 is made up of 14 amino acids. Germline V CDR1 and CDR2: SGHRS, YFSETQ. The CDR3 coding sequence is TGCGCCAGCCACCCTGGGGGAGGAGGAAATGAGCAGTTCTTC. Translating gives CASHPGGGGNEQFF.

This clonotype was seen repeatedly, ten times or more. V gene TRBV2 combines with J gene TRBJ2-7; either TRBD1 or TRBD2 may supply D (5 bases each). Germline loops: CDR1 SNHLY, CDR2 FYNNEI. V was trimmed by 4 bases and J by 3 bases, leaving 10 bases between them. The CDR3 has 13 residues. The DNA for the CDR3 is TGTGCCAGCAGTGCGGGACCGATCTACGAGCAGTACTTC. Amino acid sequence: CASSAGPIYEQYF.

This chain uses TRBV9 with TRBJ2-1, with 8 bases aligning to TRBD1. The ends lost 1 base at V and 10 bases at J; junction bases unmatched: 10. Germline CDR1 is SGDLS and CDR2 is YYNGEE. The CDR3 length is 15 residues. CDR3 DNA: TGTGCCAGCAGCGTAACCTTACAGGGGGTTGGAGAGCAGTTCTTC. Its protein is CASSVTLQGVGEQFF.

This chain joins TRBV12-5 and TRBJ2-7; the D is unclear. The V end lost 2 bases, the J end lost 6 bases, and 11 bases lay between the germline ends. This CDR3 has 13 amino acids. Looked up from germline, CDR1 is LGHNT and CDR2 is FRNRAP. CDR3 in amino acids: CASGLSQAAEQYF. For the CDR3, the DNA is TGTGCTAGTGGTTTGTCGCAGGCGGCCGAGCAGTACTTC.

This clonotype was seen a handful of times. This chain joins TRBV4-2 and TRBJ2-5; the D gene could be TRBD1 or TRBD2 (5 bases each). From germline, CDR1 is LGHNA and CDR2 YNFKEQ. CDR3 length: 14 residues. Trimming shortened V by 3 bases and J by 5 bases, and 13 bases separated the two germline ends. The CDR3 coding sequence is TGTGCCAGCAGCCAGGGGGTAACATGGGAGACCCAGTACTTC. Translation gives CASSQGVTWETQYF.

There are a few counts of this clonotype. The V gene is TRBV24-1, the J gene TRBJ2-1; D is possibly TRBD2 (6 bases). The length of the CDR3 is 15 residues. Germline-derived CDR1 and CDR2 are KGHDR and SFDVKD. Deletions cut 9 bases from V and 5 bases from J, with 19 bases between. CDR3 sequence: CATSQTSGLNNEQFF. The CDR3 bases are TGTGCCACCTCTCAAACAAGCGGGCTAAACAATGAGCAGTTCTTC.

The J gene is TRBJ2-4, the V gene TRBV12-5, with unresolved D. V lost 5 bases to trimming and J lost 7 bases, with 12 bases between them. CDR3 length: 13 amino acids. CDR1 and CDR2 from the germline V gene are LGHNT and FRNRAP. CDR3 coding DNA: TGTGCTAGTGGTCTACAGAACGAGAACATTCAGTACTTC. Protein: CASGLQNENIQYF.

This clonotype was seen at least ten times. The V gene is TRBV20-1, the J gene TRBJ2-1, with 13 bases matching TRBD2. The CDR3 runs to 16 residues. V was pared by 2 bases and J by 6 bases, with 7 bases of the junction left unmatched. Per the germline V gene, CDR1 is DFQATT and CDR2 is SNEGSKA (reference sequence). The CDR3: CSARLTSGRFPNEQFF. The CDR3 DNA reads TGCAGTGCTAGACTGACTAGCGGGAGGTTCCCCAATGAGCAGTTCTTC.

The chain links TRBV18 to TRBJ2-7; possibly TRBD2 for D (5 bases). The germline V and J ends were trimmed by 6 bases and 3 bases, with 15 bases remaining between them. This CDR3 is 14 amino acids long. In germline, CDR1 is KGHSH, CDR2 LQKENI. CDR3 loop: CASSLPSNLYEQYF. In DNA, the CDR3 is TGTGCCAGCTCCCTGCCTAGCAACCTCTACGAGCAGTACTTC. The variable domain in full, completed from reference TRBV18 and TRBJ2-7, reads NAGVMQNPRHLVRRRGQEARLRCSPMKGHSHVYWYRQLPEEGLKFMVYLQKENIIDESGMPKERFSAEFPKEGPSILRIQQVVRGDSAAYFCASSLPSNLYEQYFGPGTRLTVT.

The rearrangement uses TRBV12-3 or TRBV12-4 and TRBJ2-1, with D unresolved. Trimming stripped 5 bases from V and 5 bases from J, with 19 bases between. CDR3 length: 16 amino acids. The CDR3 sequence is CASSPDRAAYHNEQFF. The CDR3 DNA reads TGTGCCAGCAGTCCTGACCGGGCGGCCTACCACAATGAGCAGTTCTTC.

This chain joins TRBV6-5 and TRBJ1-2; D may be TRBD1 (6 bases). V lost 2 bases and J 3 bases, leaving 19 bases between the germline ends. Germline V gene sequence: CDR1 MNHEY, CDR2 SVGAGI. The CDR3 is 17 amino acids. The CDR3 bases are TGTGCCAGCAGTTACGGGACGGGGATAAGGGGGGACTATGGCTACACCTTC. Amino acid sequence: CASSYGTGIRGDYGYTF.